A single TCR beta chain is shown here with its context. Its cognate antigen is unknown. These data come from a study of early T cells in non-severe SARS-CoV-2 infection. Study details: The authors sequenced bulk RNA from unsorted whole blood, leaving chains unpaired. General study findings and limits: Lookups in VDJdb leaned toward anti-spike CD8 responses and missed private and CD4 specificities.

Separate cDNA molecules each had unique molecular identifiers attached to them. One entry per CDR3 protein, called by TCRdb with MiXCR from the 5' RACE reads. The sample shows 70,000 to 80,000 distinct CDR3 sequences, around 12% of them seen only once. This material consisted of whole blood, taken at baseline. The sequence was obtained from an adult who was a healthcare worker with PCR-confirmed SARS-CoV-2 infection or an uninfected control (not recorded which).

CDR3 amino acids: CASSRGLDTIYF. The CDR3 DNA reads as TGTGCCAGCTCGCGGGGCCTGGACACCATATATTTT. The chain has TRBV18 and TRBJ1-3; weak D call: TRBD1 (5 bases). The CDR3 covers 12 residues. Per the germline V gene, CDR1 is KGHSH and CDR2 is LQKENI. V lost 6 bases and J 8 bases, leaving 11 bases between the germline ends.